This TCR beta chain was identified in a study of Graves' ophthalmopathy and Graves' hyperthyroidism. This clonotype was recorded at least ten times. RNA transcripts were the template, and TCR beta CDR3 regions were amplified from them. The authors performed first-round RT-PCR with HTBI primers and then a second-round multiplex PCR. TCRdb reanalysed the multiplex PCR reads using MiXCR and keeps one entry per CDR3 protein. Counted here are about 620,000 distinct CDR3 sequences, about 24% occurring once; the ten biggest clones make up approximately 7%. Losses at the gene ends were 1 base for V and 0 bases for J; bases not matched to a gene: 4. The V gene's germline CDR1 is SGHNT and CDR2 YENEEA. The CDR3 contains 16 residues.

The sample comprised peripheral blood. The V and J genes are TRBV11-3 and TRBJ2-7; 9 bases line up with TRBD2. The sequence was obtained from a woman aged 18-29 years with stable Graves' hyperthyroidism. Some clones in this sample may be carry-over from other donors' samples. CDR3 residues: CASSLGSGGPSYEQYF. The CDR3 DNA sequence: TGTGCCAGCAGCTTAGGAAGCGGGGGGCCCTCCTACGAGCAGTACTTC. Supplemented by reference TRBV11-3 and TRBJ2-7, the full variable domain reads EAGVVQSPRYKIIEKKQPVAFWCNPISGHNTLYWYLQNLGQGPELLIRYENEEAVDDSQLPKDRFSAERLKGVDSTLKIQPAELGDSAVYLCASSLGSGGPSYEQYFGPGTRLTVT.